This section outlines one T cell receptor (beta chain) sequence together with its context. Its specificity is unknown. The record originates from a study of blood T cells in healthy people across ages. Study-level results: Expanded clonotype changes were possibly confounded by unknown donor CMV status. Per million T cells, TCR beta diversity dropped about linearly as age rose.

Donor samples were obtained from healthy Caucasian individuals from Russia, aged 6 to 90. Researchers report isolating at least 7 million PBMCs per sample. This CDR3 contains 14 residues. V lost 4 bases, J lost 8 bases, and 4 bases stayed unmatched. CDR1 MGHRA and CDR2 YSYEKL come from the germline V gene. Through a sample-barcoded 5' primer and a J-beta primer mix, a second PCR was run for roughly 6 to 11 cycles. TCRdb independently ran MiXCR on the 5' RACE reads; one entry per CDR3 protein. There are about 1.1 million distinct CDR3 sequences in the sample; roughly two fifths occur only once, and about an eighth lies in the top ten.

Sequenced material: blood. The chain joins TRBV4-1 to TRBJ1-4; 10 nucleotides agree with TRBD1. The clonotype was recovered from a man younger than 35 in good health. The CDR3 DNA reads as TGCGCCAGCAGCCCCGACAGGGGGCAAGAAAAACTGTTTTTT. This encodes CASSPDRGQEKLFF.